Listed below are T cell receptor beta chains from one sample, sequenced in a study of chemoradiotherapy in HPV16-positive cancers. Here immunoSEQ multiplex PCR was the method, and the copy in TCRdb shows in-frame clones only, minus some. The data hold approximately 50,000 clones, with more than 75% observed a single time. The sample here was blood, taken from a patient who underwent chemoradiotherapy. These receptors originate from a human donor with HPV-associated anogenital cancer. The CDR3 runs from the conserved cysteine through the conserved F or W. The D gene is left open where the match is weak. For some rows the clone size is stated as once, few or many, or as a class when expanded; others skip it.

v_gene	j_gene	abundance	d_gene	CDR3nt	CDR3aa
TRBV9	TRBJ1-3	.	.	TGTGCCAGCAGCCGGGGGGACGGAAACACCATATATTTT	CASSRGDGNTIYF
TRBV5-4	TRBJ2-5	.	TRBD2	TGTGCCAGCACCTCCTATTCCGGGAGGGTAGAGACCCAGTACTTC	CASTSYSGRVETQYF
TRBV9	TRBJ1-6	.	.	TGTGCCAGCAGCGCCCCGGGACCGAGTAATTCACCCCTCCACTTT	CASSAPGPSNSPLHF
TRBV7-2	TRBJ1-6	.	TRBD1	TGTGCCAGCAGCTCCCAGGGGGGGAATTCACCCCTCCACTTT	CASSSQGGNSPLHF
TRBV2	TRBJ2-2	.	.	TGTGCCAGCAGAACTAGCCCAAACACCGGGGAGCTGTTTTTT	CASRTSPNTGELFF
TRBV4-1	TRBJ1-4	.	TRBD1	TGCGCCAGCAGCCAACCGACAGGGCTTAATGAAAAACTGTTTTTT	CASSQPTGLNEKLFF
TRBV7-6	TRBJ1-2	.	.	TGTGCCAGCAGCTTTCCGCCGGTCTATGGCTACACCTTC	CASSFPPVYGYTF
TRBV9	TRBJ2-1	.	TRBD2	TGTGCCAGCAGCGCACGGATTAGGGGGAGTCTAGCGGGGACCAATGAGCAGTTCTTC	CASSARIRGSLAGTNEQFF
TRBV19	TRBJ2-3	.	TRBD1	TGTGCCAGTAGAAACGGGGAGAACAGGGGAACAGATACGCAGTATTTT	CASRNGENRGTDTQYF
TRBV27	TRBJ1-3	few	.	TGTGCCAGCAGTTCCATATCACAGGGCCAAACCTCTGGAAACACCATATATTTT	CASSSISQGQTSGNTIYF
TRBV18	TRBJ2-2	.	TRBD1	TGTGCCAGCTCACAGAGGACAGGGTCCACCGGGGAGCTGTTTTTT	CASSQRTGSTGELFF
TRBV5-4	TRBJ2-5	.	TRBD2	TGTGCCAGCAGCTTGCCCGGACTAGCTGACCAAGAGACCCAGTACTTC	CASSLPGLADQETQYF
TRBV4-2	TRBJ1-1	once	.	TGTGCCAGCAGCCAAGATGGACGGCTTGAAGCTTTCTTT	CASSQDGRLEAFF
TRBV7-2	TRBJ2-7	once	.	TGTGCCAGCAGTCCCAGCTACGAGCAGTACTTC	CASSPSYEQYF
TRBV5-4	TRBJ2-5	few	TRBD1	TGTGCCAGCAGCTTGGCCTTTCTGGGACAGCCCGTCGGGACCCAGTACTTC	CASSLAFLGQPVGTQYF
TRBV7-9	TRBJ1-1	.	TRBD1	TGTGCCAGCAGCCTGTTGACAGGGGGTGTCACTGAAGCTTTCTTT	CASSLLTGGVTEAFF
TRBV5-1	TRBJ1-5	.	.	TGCGCCAGCAGCCCCGGGCCCAATCAGCCCCAGCATTTT	CASSPGPNQPQHF
TRBV7-2	TRBJ2-3	.	.	TGTGCCAGCAGCCTAAGCACAGATACGCAGTATTTT	CASSLSTDTQYF
TRBV4-3	TRBJ1-1	.	.	TGCGCCAGCAGCCAAGGCAACAGAGGCACTGAAGCTTTCTTT	CASSQGNRGTEAFF
TRBV5-4	TRBJ2-2	.	.	TGTGCCAGCAGCTTGGGCGGAAGCACCGGGGAGCTGTTTTTT	CASSLGGSTGELFF
TRBV7-3	TRBJ2-5	.	.	TGTGCCAGCAGCTCCCTCGGACTGGGGGAGGAGACCCAGTACTTC	CASSSLGLGEETQYF
TRBV18	TRBJ1-1	.	.	TGTGCCAGCTCACCAGGGGCAGGACTCCTCATGAACACTGAAGCTTTCTTT	CASSPGAGLLMNTEAFF
TRBV5-5	TRBJ1-5	.	TRBD1	TGTGCCAGCAGCCCCAGACAGGGGGCAGGCAATCAGCCCCAGCATTTT	CASSPRQGAGNQPQHF
TRBV10-3	TRBJ2-2	.	TRBD2	TGTGCCATCAAGCCCGGACTAGGCAAGGACACCGGGGAGCTGTTTTTT	CAIKPGLGKDTGELFF
TRBV7-2	TRBJ1-2	.	TRBD1	TGTGCCAGCAGCCCGCAGGGGGGAATTCTGTATGGCTACACCTTC	CASSPQGGILYGYTF
TRBV2	TRBJ1-2	.	.	TGTGCCAGCAGTGGGGTGGGGGTCTATGGCTACACCTTC	CASSGVGVYGYTF
TRBV19	TRBJ2-3	.	TRBD1	TGTGCCAGTAGTAAGAGGGAATACAGGGGCAGTACAGATACGCAGTATTTT	CASSKREYRGSTDTQYF
TRBV30	TRBJ1-3	.	.	TGTGCCTGGAGTGTAAACGCAGGGACTGGAAACACCATATATTTT	CAWSVNAGTGNTIYF
TRBV21-1	TRBJ2-7	once	.	TGTGCCAGCAGCGGATCCGGGACATCGGAAGTCGCCGAGCAGTACTTC	CASSGSGTSEVAEQYF
TRBV9	TRBJ2-2	.	TRBD2	TGTGCCAGCAGCGCGTTACTAGCGGGAGGGCCAGTAGCTACCGGGGAGCTGTTTTTT	CASSALLAGGPVATGELFF
TRBV21-1	TRBJ2-5	.	.	TGTGCCAGCAGCAGAGGGGGGAAACTAGTTGAGACCCAGTACTTC	CASSRGGKLVETQYF
TRBV4-1	TRBJ2-7	once	.	TGCGCCAGCAGCCAAGAGGTAGCCCAGCGGACTCCGCGCCCTTCCTACGAGCAGTACTTC	CASSQEVAQRTPRPSYEQYF
TRBV6-1	TRBJ1-3	.	.	TGTGCCAGCACCAGGGACGGCTTAACTGGAAACACCATATATTTT	CASTRDGLTGNTIYF
TRBV5-1	TRBJ1-6	.	.	TGCGCCAGCAGCTTCGCGGGGGCGGGAAATTCACCCCTCCACTTT	CASSFAGAGNSPLHF
TRBV6-6	TRBJ1-4	.	.	TGTGCCAGCAGTTCCCTGGGGGGCCCTAATGAAAAACTGTTTTTT	CASSSLGGPNEKLFF
TRBV7-6	TRBJ1-4	.	.	TGTGCCAGCAGCTTATCTGGGGGCGGTGAAAAACTGTTTTTT	CASSLSGGGEKLFF
TRBV4-1	TRBJ2-7	.	TRBD2	TGCGCCAGCAGCCAAGATAAGGCTAGCGGGACACAGGACGAGCAGTACTTC	CASSQDKASGTQDEQYF
TRBV18	TRBJ1-4	.	.	TGTGCCAGCTCAAAGAGTTGGGAGAGGGCTACCCAAAATGAAAAACTGTTTTTT	CASSKSWERATQNEKLFF
TRBV30	TRBJ1-2	.	.	TGTGCCTGGAGGCCCACGGGGGCGGGCTATGGCTACACCTTC	CAWRPTGAGYGYTF
TRBV5-6	TRBJ1-6	once	.	TGTGCCAGCAGCCTCCGGGACGGGAATTCACCCCTCCACTTT	CASSLRDGNSPLHF
TRBV30	TRBJ1-6	.	TRBD1	TGTGCCTGGAGTTCGCAACAGGGGGGATATAATTCACCCCTCCACTTT	CAWSSQQGGYNSPLHF
TRBV10-1	TRBJ2-1	.	TRBD1	TGCGCCAGCAGTGAGTCGACAGGGGCAGGATACAATGAGCAGTTCTTC	CASSESTGAGYNEQFF
TRBV6-5	TRBJ1-1	.	.	TGTGCCAGCGGGGCTTGGGGGGAGGGCACTGAAGCTTTCTTT	CASGAWGEGTEAFF
TRBV18	TRBJ1-1	once	.	TGTGCCAGCTCTTCAGGGTTTAGCACTGAAGCTTTCTTT	CASSSGFSTEAFF
TRBV9	TRBJ2-3	.	.	TGTGCCAGCAGCGTAGGTTTTGTGGTCGGAAGCACAGATACGCAGTATTTT	CASSVGFVVGSTDTQYF
TRBV10-3	TRBJ2-1	.	TRBD2	TGTGCCATCAGTGAGTCGGCGGGAGGGCCGGACAATGAGCAGTTCTTC	CAISESAGGPDNEQFF
TRBV29-1	TRBJ2-7	.	.	TGCAGCGTGACATTCGTCTCCTACGAGCAGTACTTC	CSVTFVSYEQYF
TRBV4-3	TRBJ2-2	.	TRBD2	TGCGCCAGCAGCCAAGGAAAAAAACTTGGGCTAGCGGGAGTGAATCACGGGGAGCTGTTTTTT	CASSQGKKLGLAGVNHGELFF
TRBV18	TRBJ1-3	.	TRBD1	TGTGCCAGCTCCCCGAGAAACGGACAGGGTGTAAACACCATATATTTT	CASSPRNGQGVNTIYF
TRBV11-3	TRBJ2-7	.	TRBD2	TGTGCCAGCAGCTTATTGCGGGAGCGGTTCGAGCAGTACTTC	CASSLLRERFEQYF
TRBV19	TRBJ2-7	.	.	TGTGCCAGTAGTATAGGACCCGGCACGACTCACGAGCAGTACTTC	CASSIGPGTTHEQYF
TRBV7-6	TRBJ2-2	.	.	TGTGCCAGCAGCTTGCATCCAACAGGGACAATTAACACCGGGGAGCTGTTTTTT	CASSLHPTGTINTGELFF
TRBV4-1	TRBJ2-4	once	.	TGCGCCAGCAGCCAAGAGGGGGATATAGCCAAAAACATTCAGTACTTC	CASSQEGDIAKNIQYF
TRBV21-1	TRBJ1-1	.	.	TGTGCCAGCAGCCTCCCGAAAAGGAGGAACACTGAAGCTTTCTTT	CASSLPKRRNTEAFF